Listed below are T cell receptor beta chains from one sample, sequenced in a study of human T cells and chemical hapten exposure. TCRdb analysed the RACE reads with MiXCR anew, one entry per CDR3 protein. Among 270,000 or so distinct CDR3 sequences listed, around 7.3% were seen once. The sequenced sample was whole blood, obtained in connection with sensitization to the hapten diphenylcyclopropenone (DPC). All receptors derive from a man younger than 30 with alopecia areata. Some clones in this sample may be carry-over from other donors' samples. Both conserved end residues are part of each CDR3. Each record gives: CDR3 DNA, CDR3 protein, CDR3 length, clone size, V gene, J gene, D gene. D genes are given only for firm matches. Clone size appears in some rows only: once, few, many, or a class for an expanded clone.

CDR3nt: TGTGCCAGCAGTTATGAGGGACTAGCTGAAGCTTTCTTT
CDR3aa: CASSYEGLAEAFF
len: 13
abundance: many
v_gene: TRBV6-6
j_gene: TRBJ1-1
d_gene: .

CDR3nt: TGTGCCAGCAGTTATCGCGTCAGGGATGGCTACACCTTC
CDR3aa: CASSYRVRDGYTF
len: 13
abundance: .
v_gene: TRBV6-5
j_gene: TRBJ1-2
d_gene: .

CDR3nt: TGTGCCAGCAGTGAACGGCAACCCTACGAGCAGTACTTC
CDR3aa: CASSERQPYEQYF
len: 13
abundance: .
v_gene: TRBV6-4
j_gene: TRBJ2-7
d_gene: .

CDR3nt: TGTGCCAGCAGCCCCCAGGCGGGGGGGTCCACCGGGGAGCTGTTTTTT
CDR3aa: CASSPQAGGSTGELFF
len: 16
abundance: few
v_gene: TRBV3-1
j_gene: TRBJ2-2
d_gene: TRBD2

CDR3nt: TGTGCCAGCGGCAGTCCCCCTAGCACAGATACGCAGTATTTT
CDR3aa: CASGSPPSTDTQYF
len: 14
abundance: .
v_gene: TRBV12-3/TRBV12-4
j_gene: TRBJ2-3
d_gene: .

CDR3nt: TGTGCCAGCAGCTTCCTAGCCGGCGGACAATACGATGGCTACACCTTC
CDR3aa: CASSFLAGGQYDGYTF
len: 16
abundance: .
v_gene: TRBV11-2
j_gene: TRBJ1-2
d_gene: .

CDR3nt: TGCGTCAGCAGCCAAACCCATGCAGATACGCAGTATTTT
CDR3aa: CVSSQTHADTQYF
len: 13
abundance: .
v_gene: TRBV4-1
j_gene: TRBJ2-3
d_gene: .

CDR3nt: TGCGCCAGCAGCTATACCGGGACAGGGCGCTACGAGCAGTACTTC
CDR3aa: CASSYTGTGRYEQYF
len: 15
abundance: .
v_gene: TRBV4-1
j_gene: TRBJ2-7
d_gene: TRBD1

CDR3nt: TGTGCCAGCAGTTACTCAAGCGGGGAGCTTCCCCAGTACTTC
CDR3aa: CASSYSSGELPQYF
len: 14
abundance: .
v_gene: TRBV6-6
j_gene: TRBJ2-5
d_gene: TRBD2

CDR3nt: TGTGCCACCAGCAGAGAAGGACAGGTATTCGGCTCTGGAAACACCATATATTTT
CDR3aa: CATSREGQVFGSGNTIYF
len: 18
abundance: many
v_gene: TRBV15
j_gene: TRBJ1-3
d_gene: TRBD1

CDR3nt: TGTGCCAGCAGCTTAGGGCAGGGGAGAAGGGATACGCAGTATTTT
CDR3aa: CASSLGQGRRDTQYF
len: 15
abundance: few
v_gene: TRBV7-9
j_gene: TRBJ2-3
d_gene: .

CDR3nt: TGTGCCAGGGGGGTCGAGACAGGCAGGCCGGAGACCCAGTACTTC
CDR3aa: CARGVETGRPETQYF
len: 15
abundance: few
v_gene: TRBV2
j_gene: TRBJ2-5
d_gene: .

CDR3nt: TGTGCCAGCATGGGACCCCACACAGATACGCAGTATTTT
CDR3aa: CASMGPHTDTQYF
len: 13
abundance: .
v_gene: TRBV25-1
j_gene: TRBJ2-3
d_gene: .

CDR3nt: TGTGCCAGCAGTGGACGACTAGCCTACGAGCAGTACTTC
CDR3aa: CASSGRLAYEQYF
len: 13
abundance: few
v_gene: TRBV2
j_gene: TRBJ2-7
d_gene: .

CDR3nt: TGTGCCAGCAGTTACTCCGGGACACTCTCTTACGAGCAGTACTTC
CDR3aa: CASSYSGTLSYEQYF
len: 15
abundance: few
v_gene: TRBV6-5
j_gene: TRBJ2-7
d_gene: .

CDR3nt: TGTGCCAGCAGCTTAGGTTTCCAAAATCAGCCCCAGCATTTT
CDR3aa: CASSLGFQNQPQHF
len: 14
abundance: many
v_gene: TRBV11-2
j_gene: TRBJ1-5
d_gene: .

CDR3nt: TGCGCCAGCAGCCAAGATCGTCAGAAACTCTCTGGGGCCAACGTCCTGACTTTC
CDR3aa: CASSQDRQKLSGANVLTF
len: 18
abundance: many
v_gene: TRBV4-3
j_gene: TRBJ2-6
d_gene: .

CDR3nt: TGTGCCAGCTCACCACGCCCCGGGACAGGGGCCAATTCACCCCTCCACTTT
CDR3aa: CASSPRPGTGANSPLHF
len: 17
abundance: many
v_gene: TRBV18
j_gene: TRBJ1-6
d_gene: TRBD1

CDR3nt: TGTGCCAGCAGTATACAGGTCGGTGCGGAGCCCCAGCATTTT
CDR3aa: CASSIQVGAEPQHF
len: 14
abundance: many
v_gene: TRBV7-2
j_gene: TRBJ1-5
d_gene: .

CDR3nt: TGTGCCAGCAGTTTACTGGGTTATTACGAGCAGAACTTC
CDR3aa: CASSLLGYYEQNF
len: 13
abundance: .
v_gene: TRBV28
j_gene: TRBJ2-7
d_gene: .

CDR3nt: TGTGCCAGCAGTTTAACCCTTTCCCAGCCCCAGCATTTT
CDR3aa: CASSLTLSQPQHF
len: 13
abundance: few
v_gene: TRBV27
j_gene: TRBJ1-5
d_gene: .

CDR3nt: TGCGCCAGCAGCTTGGGGACCCAAGAGACCCAGTACTTC
CDR3aa: CASSLGTQETQYF
len: 13
abundance: many
v_gene: TRBV5-1
j_gene: TRBJ2-5
d_gene: .

CDR3nt: TGTGCCAGCATTGGCAGGGGGAACACCGGGGAGCTGTTTTTT
CDR3aa: CASIGRGNTGELFF
len: 14
abundance: .
v_gene: TRBV6-5
j_gene: TRBJ2-2
d_gene: .

CDR3nt: TGTGCCGTCATTAGAGGGACAGAGTATGGCTACACCTTC
CDR3aa: CAVIRGTEYGYTF
len: 13
abundance: .
v_gene: TRBV28
j_gene: TRBJ1-2
d_gene: TRBD1

CDR3nt: TGCAGTGTTCCGTACAATGAGCAGTTCTTC
CDR3aa: CSVPYNEQFF
len: 10
abundance: .
v_gene: TRBV20-1
j_gene: TRBJ2-1
d_gene: .

CDR3nt: TGTGCCATTCCGGGGGAGGCGTCCTACAATGAGCAGTTCTTC
CDR3aa: CAIPGEASYNEQFF
len: 14
abundance: few
v_gene: TRBV7-2
j_gene: TRBJ2-1
d_gene: .

CDR3nt: TGTGCCAGCAGCCGAAACCCGATTAACTATGGCTACACCTTC
CDR3aa: CASSRNPINYGYTF
len: 14
abundance: .
v_gene: TRBV5-5
j_gene: TRBJ1-2
d_gene: .

CDR3nt: TGTGCCAGCAGTGTCCCCACGGTTGGCTACACCTTC
CDR3aa: CASSVPTVGYTF
len: 12
abundance: few
v_gene: TRBV6-4
j_gene: TRBJ1-2
d_gene: .

CDR3nt: TGTGCCAGCAGTTACTCGCTATATAGCAATCAGCCCCAGCATTTT
CDR3aa: CASSYSLYSNQPQHF
len: 15
abundance: few
v_gene: TRBV6-2/TRBV6-3
j_gene: TRBJ1-5
d_gene: .

CDR3nt: TGCAGTGCTAGTCGGGACCGACCGTACAATGAGCAGTTCTTC
CDR3aa: CSASRDRPYNEQFF
len: 14
abundance: few
v_gene: TRBV20-1
j_gene: TRBJ2-1
d_gene: .

CDR3nt: TGTGCCAGCAGTCGAGCCGGGTTAACTAATGAAAAACTGTTTTTT
CDR3aa: CASSRAGLTNEKLFF
len: 15
abundance: .
v_gene: TRBV7-9
j_gene: TRBJ1-4
d_gene: .

CDR3nt: TGCAGCGTTGAGACCTCCCCCAACTACGAGCAGTACTTC
CDR3aa: CSVETSPNYEQYF
len: 13
abundance: .
v_gene: TRBV29-1
j_gene: TRBJ2-7
d_gene: .

CDR3nt: TGTGCCATCAGTGAGAGCTATAAGCTGGGGAACACTGAAGCTTTCTTT
CDR3aa: CAISESYKLGNTEAFF
len: 16
abundance: .
v_gene: TRBV10-3
j_gene: TRBJ1-1
d_gene: .

CDR3nt: TGTGCCAGCACCTCGGCCTTGTGGGGGATCTATGGCTACACCTTC
CDR3aa: CASTSALWGIYGYTF
len: 15
abundance: few
v_gene: TRBV12-3/TRBV12-4
j_gene: TRBJ1-2
d_gene: .

CDR3nt: TGTGCCAGCAGTGGCACACCCTACGAGCAGTACTTC
CDR3aa: CASSGTPYEQYF
len: 12
abundance: .
v_gene: TRBV6-2/TRBV6-3
j_gene: TRBJ2-7
d_gene: .

CDR3nt: TGCAGTGCTAGGGCCCAGGGTGGTCAGCCCCAGCATTTT
CDR3aa: CSARAQGGQPQHF
len: 13
abundance: many
v_gene: TRBV20-1
j_gene: TRBJ1-5
d_gene: .

CDR3nt: TGTGCCAGCTCCGGCCAGGGGCAGGGGACTGAAGCTTTCTTT
CDR3aa: CASSGQGQGTEAFF
len: 14
abundance: many
v_gene: TRBV12-3/TRBV12-4
j_gene: TRBJ1-1
d_gene: .

CDR3nt: TGTGCCAGCAGTGAAACCAGGGGCGCAGATACGCAGTATTTT
CDR3aa: CASSETRGADTQYF
len: 14
abundance: once
v_gene: TRBV6-1
j_gene: TRBJ2-3
d_gene: .

CDR3nt: TGCAGTGCTAGGCGAGCGGGGGCCCTAAACAATGAGCAGTTCTTC
CDR3aa: CSARRAGALNNEQFF
len: 15
abundance: .
v_gene: TRBV20-1
j_gene: TRBJ2-1
d_gene: TRBD2

CDR3nt: TGCAGCGTCGGACTCATCACGCAAGAGACCCAGTACTTC
CDR3aa: CSVGLITQETQYF
len: 13
abundance: few
v_gene: TRBV29-1
j_gene: TRBJ2-5
d_gene: .

CDR3nt: TGTGCCAGCAGCTTAGGGGGTGGGGACGGAGAGACACAAGAGACCCAGTACTTC
CDR3aa: CASSLGGGDGETQETQYF
len: 18
abundance: .
v_gene: TRBV7-6
j_gene: TRBJ2-5
d_gene: .

CDR3nt: TGCGCCAGCAGCCAAGACTACAGGGTTGGAGGCTACACCTTC
CDR3aa: CASSQDYRVGGYTF
len: 14
abundance: many
v_gene: TRBV4-3
j_gene: TRBJ1-2
d_gene: .